This note documents a single T cell receptor (beta chain) sequence. Here immunoSEQ multiplex PCR was the method, and the copy in TCRdb shows in-frame clones only, minus some. The table lists about 200,000 clones, about 86% of them singletons. The record originates from a study of blood T cell repertoires in COVID-19. The receptor was derived from a man aged 40-49 years who had recovered from COVID-19. The sequencing sample was made of PBMCs or T cells enriched from blood (not recorded which).

CDR3 region: CASSGRTETYGYTF. CDR3 sequence (DNA): TGTGCCAGCAGCGGCCGGACAGAAACCTATGGCTACACCTTC. The chain links TRBV13 to TRBJ1-2, with TRBD1 as a possible D gene (6 bases). This CDR3 has 14 residues. Per germline, CDR1 PRHDT and CDR2 FYEKMQ (reference sequence). V lost 5 bases and J 4 bases, leaving 14 bases between the germline ends.